The clone carrying this TCR beta chain was picked up many times. Its specificity is not known. This sample is part of a study of shared clonotypes between healthy human individuals. Sequencing used immunoSEQ multiplex PCR; TCRdb keeps in-frame clones, though not all of them. The sample contains about 1.1 million clones, about 84% of which appear only once. The study drew its donors from healthy HIV-negative adults without recent acute infections or vaccinations. The germline V gene encodes CDR1 MGHRA and CDR2 YSYEKL. V dropped 4 bases and J dropped 7 bases, with 23 bases sitting between them. This CDR3 comprises 17 residues. Study outcomes and limitations: Clonotype sharing among donors was thought likely to change with sequencing depth.

The V gene is TRBV4-1, the J gene TRBJ1-5; D is undetermined. The receptor was isolated from a man younger than 35 in good health. Some clones in this sample may be carry-over from other donors' samples. Sequencing was carried out using memory CD4+ T cells from PBMCs. Specified subset: CD45RA-negative fraction. In DNA, the CDR3 is TGCGCCAGCAGCCCCCTACCCAGCGAGATCGGGAGGCAGCCCCAGCATTTT. Residues: CASSPLPSEIGRQPQHF.